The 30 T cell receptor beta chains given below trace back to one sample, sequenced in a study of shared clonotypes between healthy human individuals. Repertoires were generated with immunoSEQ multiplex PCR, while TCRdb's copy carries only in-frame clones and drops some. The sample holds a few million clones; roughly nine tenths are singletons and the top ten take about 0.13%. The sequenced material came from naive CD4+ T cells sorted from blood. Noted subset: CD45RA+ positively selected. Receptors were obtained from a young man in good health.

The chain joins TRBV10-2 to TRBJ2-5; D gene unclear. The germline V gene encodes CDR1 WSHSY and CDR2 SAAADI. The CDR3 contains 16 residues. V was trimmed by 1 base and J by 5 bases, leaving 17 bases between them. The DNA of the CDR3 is TGCGCCAGCAGTGAGTTCTATACACAAATATGGGAGACCCAGTACTTC. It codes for CASSEFYTQIWETQYF.

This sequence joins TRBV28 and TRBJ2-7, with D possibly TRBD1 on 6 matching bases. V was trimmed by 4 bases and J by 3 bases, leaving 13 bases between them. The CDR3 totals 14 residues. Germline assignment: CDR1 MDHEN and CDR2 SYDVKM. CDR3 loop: CASSSPTGLYEQYF. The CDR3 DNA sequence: TGTGCCAGCAGTTCCCCCACAGGGCTCTACGAGCAGTACTTC.

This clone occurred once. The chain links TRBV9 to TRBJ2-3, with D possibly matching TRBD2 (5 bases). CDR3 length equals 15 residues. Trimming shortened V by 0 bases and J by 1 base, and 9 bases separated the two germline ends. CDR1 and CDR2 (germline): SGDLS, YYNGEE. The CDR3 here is CASSVVGSGTDTQYF. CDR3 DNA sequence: TGTGCCAGCAGCGTAGTAGGTAGCGGCACAGATACGCAGTATTTT.

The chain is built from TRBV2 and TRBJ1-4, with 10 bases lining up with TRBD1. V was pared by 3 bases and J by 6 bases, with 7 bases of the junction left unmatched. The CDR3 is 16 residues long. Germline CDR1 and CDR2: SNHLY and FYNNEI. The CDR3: CASSDFGDRGDEKLFF. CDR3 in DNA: TGTGCCAGCAGTGATTTTGGGGACAGGGGTGATGAAAAACTGTTTTTT.

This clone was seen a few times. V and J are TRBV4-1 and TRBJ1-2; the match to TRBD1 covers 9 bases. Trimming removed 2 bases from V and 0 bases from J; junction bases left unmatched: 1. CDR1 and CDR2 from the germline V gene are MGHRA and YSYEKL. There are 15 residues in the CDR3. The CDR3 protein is CASSQRTGANYGYTF. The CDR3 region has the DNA TGCGCCAGCAGCCAACGGACAGGGGCTAACTATGGCTACACCTTC.

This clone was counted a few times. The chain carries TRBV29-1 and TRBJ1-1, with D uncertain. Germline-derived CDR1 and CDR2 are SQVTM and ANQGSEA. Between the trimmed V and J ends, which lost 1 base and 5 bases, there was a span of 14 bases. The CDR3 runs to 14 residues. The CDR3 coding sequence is TGCAGCGTTGAAGTTGGCACGATGAGGACTGAAGCTTTCTTT. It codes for CSVEVGTMRTEAFF.

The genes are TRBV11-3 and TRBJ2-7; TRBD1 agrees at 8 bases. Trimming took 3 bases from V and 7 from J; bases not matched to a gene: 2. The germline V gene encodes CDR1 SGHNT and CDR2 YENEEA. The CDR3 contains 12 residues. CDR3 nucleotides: TGTGCCAGCAGCTTCAGGGGGCGAGAGCAGTACTTC. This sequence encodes CASSFRGREQYF.

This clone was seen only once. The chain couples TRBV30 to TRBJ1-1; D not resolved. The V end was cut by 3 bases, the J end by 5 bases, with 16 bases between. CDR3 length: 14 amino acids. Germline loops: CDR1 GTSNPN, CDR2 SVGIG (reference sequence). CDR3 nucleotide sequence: TGTGCCTGGAGCGATGAGAACATGGGGACTGAAGCTTTCTTT. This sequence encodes CAWSDENMGTEAFF.

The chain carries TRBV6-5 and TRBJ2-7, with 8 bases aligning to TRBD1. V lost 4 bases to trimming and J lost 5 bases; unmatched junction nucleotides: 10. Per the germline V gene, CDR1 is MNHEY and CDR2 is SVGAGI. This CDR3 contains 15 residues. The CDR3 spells CASSSGGAGQNEQYF. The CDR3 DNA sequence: TGTGCCAGCAGTTCAGGGGGCGCGGGGCAAAACGAGCAGTACTTC.

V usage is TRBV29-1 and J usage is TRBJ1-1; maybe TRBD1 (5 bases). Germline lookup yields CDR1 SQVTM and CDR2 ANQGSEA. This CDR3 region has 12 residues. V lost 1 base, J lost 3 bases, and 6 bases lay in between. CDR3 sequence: CSVEVRDTEAFF. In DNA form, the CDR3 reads TGCAGCGTTGAAGTCAGGGACACTGAAGCTTTCTTT.

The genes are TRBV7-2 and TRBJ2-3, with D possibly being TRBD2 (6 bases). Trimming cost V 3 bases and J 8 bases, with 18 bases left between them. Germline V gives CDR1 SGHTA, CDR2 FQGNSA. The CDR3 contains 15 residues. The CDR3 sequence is CASSFGTLITGTQYF. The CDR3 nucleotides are TGTGCCAGCAGCTTCGGGACTCTGATCACCGGTACGCAGTATTTT. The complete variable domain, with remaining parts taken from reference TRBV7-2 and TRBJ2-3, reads GAGVSQSPSNKVTEKGKDVELRCDPISGHTALYWYRQSLGQGLEFLIYFQGNSAPDKSGLPSDRFSAERTGGSVSTLTIQRTQQEDSAVYLCASSFGTLITGTQYFGPGTRLTVL.

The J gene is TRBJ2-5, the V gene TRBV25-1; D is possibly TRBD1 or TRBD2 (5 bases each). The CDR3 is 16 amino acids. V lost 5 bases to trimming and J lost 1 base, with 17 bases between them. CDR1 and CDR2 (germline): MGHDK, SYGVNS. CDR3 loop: CASSLADWGIQETQYF. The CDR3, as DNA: TGTGCCAGCAGTCTCGCCGACTGGGGGATCCAAGAGACCCAGTACTTC.

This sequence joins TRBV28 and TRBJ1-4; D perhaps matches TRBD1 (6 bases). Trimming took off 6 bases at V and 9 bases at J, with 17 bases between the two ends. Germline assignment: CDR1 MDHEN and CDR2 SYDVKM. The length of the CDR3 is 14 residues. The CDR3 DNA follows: TGTGCCAGCAGCATGGACAGTCGTGGGAAAAAACTGTTTTTT. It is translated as CASSMDSRGKKLFF.

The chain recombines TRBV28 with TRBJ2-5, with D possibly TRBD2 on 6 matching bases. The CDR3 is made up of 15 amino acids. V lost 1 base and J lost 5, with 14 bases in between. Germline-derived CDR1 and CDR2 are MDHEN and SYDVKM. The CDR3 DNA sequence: TGTGCCAGCAGTTTATCTCGTGCGGGGCAGGAGACCCAGTACTTC. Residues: CASSLSRAGQETQYF.

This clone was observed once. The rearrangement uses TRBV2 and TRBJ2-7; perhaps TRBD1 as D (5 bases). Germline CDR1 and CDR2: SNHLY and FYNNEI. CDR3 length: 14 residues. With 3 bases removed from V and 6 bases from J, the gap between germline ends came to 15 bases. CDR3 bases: TGTGCCAGCAGTGAGGGGCCCGTCCCCCGCGAGCAGTACTTC. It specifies CASSEGPVPREQYF.

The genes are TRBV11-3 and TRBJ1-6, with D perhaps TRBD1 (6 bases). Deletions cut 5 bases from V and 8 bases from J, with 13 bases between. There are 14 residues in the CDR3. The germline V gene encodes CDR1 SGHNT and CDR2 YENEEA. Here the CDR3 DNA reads TGTGCCAGCAGCATCAACAGGGATGATTCACCCCTCCACTTT. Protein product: CASSINRDDSPLHF. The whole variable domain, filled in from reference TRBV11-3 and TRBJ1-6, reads EAGVVQSPRYKIIEKKQPVAFWCNPISGHNTLYWYLQNLGQGPELLIRYENEEAVDDSQLPKDRFSAERLKGVDSTLKIQPAELGDSAVYLCASSINRDDSPLHFGNGTRLTVT.

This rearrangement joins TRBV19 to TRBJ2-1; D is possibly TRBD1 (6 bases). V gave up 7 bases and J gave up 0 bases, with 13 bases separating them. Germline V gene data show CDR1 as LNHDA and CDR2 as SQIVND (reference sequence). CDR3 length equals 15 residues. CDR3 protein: CASKTTGISYNEQFF. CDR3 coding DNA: TGTGCCAGTAAAACCACAGGGATCTCCTACAATGAGCAGTTCTTC.

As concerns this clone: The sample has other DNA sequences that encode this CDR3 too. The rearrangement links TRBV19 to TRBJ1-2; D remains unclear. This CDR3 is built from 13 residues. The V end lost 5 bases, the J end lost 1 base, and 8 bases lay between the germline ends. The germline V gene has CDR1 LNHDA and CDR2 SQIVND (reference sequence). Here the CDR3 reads CASSSTGNYGYTF. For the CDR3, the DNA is TGTGCCAGTAGTTCGACTGGTAACTATGGCTACACCTTC.

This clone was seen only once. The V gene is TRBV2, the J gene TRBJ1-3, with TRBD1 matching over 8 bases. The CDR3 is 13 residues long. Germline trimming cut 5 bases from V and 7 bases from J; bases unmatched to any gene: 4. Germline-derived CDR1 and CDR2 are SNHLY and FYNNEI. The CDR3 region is CASSRTGSNTIYF. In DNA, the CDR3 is TGTGCCAGCAGTCGGACAGGGTCTAACACCATATATTTT. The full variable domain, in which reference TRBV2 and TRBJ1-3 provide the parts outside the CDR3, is EPEVTQTPSHQVTQMGQEVILRCVPISNHLYFYWYRQILGQKVEFLVSFYNNEISEKSEIFDDQFSVERPDGSNFTLKIRSTKLEDSAMYFCASSRTGSNTIYFGEGSWLTVV.

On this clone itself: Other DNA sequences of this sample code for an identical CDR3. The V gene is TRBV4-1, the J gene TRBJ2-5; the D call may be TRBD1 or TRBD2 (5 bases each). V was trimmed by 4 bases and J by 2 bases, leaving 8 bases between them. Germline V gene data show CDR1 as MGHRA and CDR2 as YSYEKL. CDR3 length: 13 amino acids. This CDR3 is CASSLGPQETQYF. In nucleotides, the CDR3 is TGCGCCAGCAGCCTGGGACCTCAAGAGACCCAGTACTTC.

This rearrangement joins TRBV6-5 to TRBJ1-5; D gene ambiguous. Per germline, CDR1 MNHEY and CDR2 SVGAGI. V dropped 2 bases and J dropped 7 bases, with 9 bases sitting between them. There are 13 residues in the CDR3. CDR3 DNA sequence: TGTGCCAGCAGTTACGGGCTGGGGCAGCCCCAGCATTTT. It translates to CASSYGLGQPQHF.

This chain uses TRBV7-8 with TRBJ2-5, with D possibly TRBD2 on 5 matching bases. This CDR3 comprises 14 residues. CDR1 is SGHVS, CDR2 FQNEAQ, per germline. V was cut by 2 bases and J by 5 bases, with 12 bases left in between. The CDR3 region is CASSLSGLPETQYF. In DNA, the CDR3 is TGTGCCAGCAGCTTATCAGGACTCCCTGAGACCCAGTACTTC.

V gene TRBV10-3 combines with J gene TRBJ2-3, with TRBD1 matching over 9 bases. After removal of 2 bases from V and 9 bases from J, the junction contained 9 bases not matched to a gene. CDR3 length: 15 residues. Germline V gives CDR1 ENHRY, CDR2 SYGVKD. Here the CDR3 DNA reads TGTGCCATCAGTGAGAAGGGACAGGGTATTGTCACGCAGTATTTT. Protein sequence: CAISEKGQGIVTQYF.

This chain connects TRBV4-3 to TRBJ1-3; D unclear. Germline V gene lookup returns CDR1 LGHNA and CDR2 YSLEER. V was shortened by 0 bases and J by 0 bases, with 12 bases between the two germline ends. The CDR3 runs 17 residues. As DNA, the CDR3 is TGCGCCAGCAGCCAAGATCCAAACAGTCACTCTGGAAACACCATATATTTT. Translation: CASSQDPNSHSGNTIYF.

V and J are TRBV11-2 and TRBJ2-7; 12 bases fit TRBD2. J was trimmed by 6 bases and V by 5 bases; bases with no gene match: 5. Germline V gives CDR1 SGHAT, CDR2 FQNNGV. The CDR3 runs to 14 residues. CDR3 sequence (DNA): TGTGCCAGCAGCGCCGGACTAGCGGGGACCGAGCAGTACTTC. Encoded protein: CASSAGLAGTEQYF.

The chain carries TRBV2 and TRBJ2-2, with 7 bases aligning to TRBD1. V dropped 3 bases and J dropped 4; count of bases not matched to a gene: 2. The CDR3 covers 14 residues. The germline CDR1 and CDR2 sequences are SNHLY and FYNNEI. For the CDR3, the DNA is TGTGCCAGCAGTGAGGGACAGACCACCGGGGAGCTGTTTTTT. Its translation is CASSEGQTTGELFF. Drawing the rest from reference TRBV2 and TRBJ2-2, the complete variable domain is EPEVTQTPSHQVTQMGQEVILRCVPISNHLYFYWYRQILGQKVEFLVSFYNNEISEKSEIFDDQFSVERPDGSNFTLKIRSTKLEDSAMYFCASSEGQTTGELFFGEGSRLTVL.

This chain's CDR3 is CAWSVQTGGGYTF. The CDR3 bases are TGTGCCTGGAGTGTACAGACAGGGGGAGGCTACACCTTC. This chain joins TRBV30 and TRBJ1-2, with 9 bases fitting TRBD1. Germline-derived CDR1 and CDR2 are GTSNPN and SVGIG (reference sequence). Trimming cost V 0 bases and J 8 bases; bases outside gene matches: 4. The CDR3 totals 13 residues.

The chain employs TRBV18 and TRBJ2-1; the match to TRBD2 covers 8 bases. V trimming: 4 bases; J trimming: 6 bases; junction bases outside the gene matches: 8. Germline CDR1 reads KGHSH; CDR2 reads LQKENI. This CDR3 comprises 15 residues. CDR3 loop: CASSLQGLVTNEQFF. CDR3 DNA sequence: TGTGCCAGCTCACTCCAGGGACTAGTCACCAATGAGCAGTTCTTC.

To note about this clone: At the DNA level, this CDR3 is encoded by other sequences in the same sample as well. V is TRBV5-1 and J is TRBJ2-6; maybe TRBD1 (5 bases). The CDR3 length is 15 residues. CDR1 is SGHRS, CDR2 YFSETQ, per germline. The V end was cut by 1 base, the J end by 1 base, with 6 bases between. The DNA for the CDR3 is TGCGCCAGCAGCTTGACAGGTTCTGGGGCCAACGTCCTGACTTTC. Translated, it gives CASSLTGSGANVLTF.

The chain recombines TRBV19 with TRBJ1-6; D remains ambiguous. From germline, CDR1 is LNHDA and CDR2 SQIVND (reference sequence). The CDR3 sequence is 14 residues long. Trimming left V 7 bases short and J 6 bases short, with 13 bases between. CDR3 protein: CASIDRHPNSPLHF. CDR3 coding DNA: TGTGCCAGTATCGATAGACATCCTAATTCACCCCTCCACTTT.